These 19 T cell receptor beta chains were sequenced from one sample in a study of T cells after yellow fever vaccination. TCRdb re-called the 5' RACE reads through MiXCR, storing one row per CDR3 protein. The top ten clones hold 17% of a sample with 300,000 or so distinct CDR3 sequences, about 8.3% of them seen once. The sequencing here drew on PBMCs, taken more than 35 days after the first yellow fever vaccination. The receptors originated from a man aged 18 to 30 who received the YFV17D yellow fever vaccine.

The chain has TRBV6-5 and TRBJ2-7; the match to TRBD1 covers 7 bases. The CDR3 totals 14 residues. CDR1 MNHEY and CDR2 SVGAGI come from the germline V gene. With V trimmed by 5 bases and J by 2 bases, 6 bases remained unmatched. The CDR3 here is CASSNRDSPYEQYF. In nucleotides, the CDR3 is TGTGCCAGCAGTAACCGGGACAGCCCCTACGAGCAGTACTTC.

V and J are TRBV11-2 and TRBJ2-3; 14 bases match TRBD2. Germline assignment: CDR1 SGHAT and CDR2 FQNNGV. The CDR3 spans 19 residues. Losses at the gene ends were 5 bases for V and 1 base for J; bases not matched to a gene: 11. CDR3 protein: CASSLYMTSGGAGTDTQYF. The CDR3 DNA is TGTGCCAGCAGCCTATATATGACTAGCGGGGGGGCCGGCACAGATACGCAGTATTTT. Supplemented by reference TRBV11-2 and TRBJ2-3, the full variable domain reads EAGVAQSPRYKIIEKRQSVAFWCNPISGHATLYWYQQILGQGPKLLIQFQNNGVVDDSQLPKDRFSAERLKGVDSTLKIQPAKLEDSAVYLCASSLYMTSGGAGTDTQYFGPGTRLTVL.

This clonotype was seen a few times. The J gene is TRBJ2-3, the V gene TRBV11-2, with D perhaps matching TRBD1 or TRBD2 (5 bases each). There are 15 residues in the CDR3. The germline CDR1 and CDR2 sequences are SGHAT and FQNNGV. V dropped 3 bases and J dropped 0 bases, with 10 bases sitting between them. The DNA of the CDR3 is TGTGCCAGCAGCTTTGGGGGAACTAGCACAGATACGCAGTATTTT. This encodes CASSFGGTSTDTQYF.

The chain recombines TRBV6-1 with TRBJ1-5, with D unclear. Trimming pared 6 bases from V and 0 bases from J, leaving 6 bases between. CDR1 and CDR2 from the germline V gene are MNHNS and SASEGT. The CDR3 is 13 amino acids. In DNA form, the CDR3 reads TGTGCCAGCAGGGGGAATAGCAATCAGCCCCAGCATTTT. Protein sequence: CASRGNSNQPQHF.

This sequence joins TRBV3-1 and TRBJ2-3, with D perhaps matching TRBD1 or TRBD2 (5 bases each). Germline CDR1 and CDR2: LGHDT and YNNKEL (reference sequence). The V gene lost 11 bases and the J gene lost 4 bases, with 22 bases spanning the gap. This CDR3 has 15 amino acids. The CDR3 loop reads CASSQGHGAADTQYF. The CDR3 nucleotides are TGTGCCTCCAGCCAAGGGCACGGGGCGGCAGATACGCAGTATTTT.

This sequence joins TRBV7-2 and TRBJ1-1; tentative D call: TRBD1 (6 bases). V lost 2 bases and J 1 base, leaving 8 bases between the germline ends. Germline V gene sequence: CDR1 SGHTA, CDR2 FQGNSA. This CDR3 contains 14 residues. In nucleotides, the CDR3 is TGTGCCAGCAGCTTATGGGGACAGAACACTGAAGCTTTCTTT. It codes for CASSLWGQNTEAFF.

This chain uses TRBV7-2 with TRBJ1-4; no definite D call. V gave up 4 bases and J gave up 11 bases, with 11 bases separating them. Germline V gene lookup returns CDR1 SGHTA and CDR2 FQGNSA. The CDR3 is 12 residues long. The CDR3 reads CASSYGTGKLFF. CDR3 coding DNA: TGTGCCAGCAGCTACGGCACGGGGAAACTGTTTTTT.

This clonotype appeared a few times. The rearrangement joins TRBV20-1 to TRBJ2-3, with D possibly matching TRBD2 (7 bases). CDR3 length: 14 residues. Trimming left V 5 bases short and J 0 bases short, with 12 bases between. Germline V lookup: CDR1 DFQATT, CDR2 SNEGSKA (reference sequence). This CDR3 reads CSAQRGGSTDTQYF. DNA of the CDR3: TGCAGTGCTCAGAGGGGGGGTAGCACAGATACGCAGTATTTT.

There are many counts of this clonotype. The V call is TRBV5-1, the J call TRBJ2-5; 7 positions match TRBD1. CDR3 length: 16 residues. V dropped 4 bases and J dropped 2; count of bases not matched to a gene: 11. Per germline, CDR1 SGHRS and CDR2 YFSETQ. Written as DNA, the CDR3 is TGCGCCAGCAGCCTCCGGACAGGACTTACTCAAGAGACCCAGTACTTC. Its translation is CASSLRTGLTQETQYF.

This rearrangement joins TRBV7-2 to TRBJ2-5, with a weak D call TRBD2 (5 bases). The germline V and J ends were trimmed by 1 base and 0 bases, with 9 bases remaining between them. This CDR3 region has 15 residues. Germline V CDR1 and CDR2: SGHTA, FQGNSA. The CDR3 DNA follows: TGTGCCAGCAGCTTAGTTCGGGGAAACCAAGAGACCCAGTACTTC. Protein product: CASSLVRGNQETQYF.

The chain links TRBV10-3 to TRBJ2-2, with TRBD2 matching over 13 bases. V was clipped by 4 bases and J by 5 bases; unmatched bases: 4. There are 16 residues in the CDR3. CDR1 and CDR2 from the germline V gene are ENHRY and SYGVKD. CDR3 loop: CAISGLLAGGTGELFF. CDR3 DNA: TGTGCCATCAGTGGACTACTAGCGGGGGGGACCGGGGAGCTGTTTTTT.

The chain couples TRBV7-8 to TRBJ1-3; 7 nucleotides agree with TRBD1. Trimming removed 3 bases from V and 0 bases from J; junction bases left unmatched: 2. This CDR3 has 15 amino acids. Per germline, CDR1 SGHVS and CDR2 FQNEAQ. CDR3 nucleotides: TGTGCCAGCAGCTTTGGGACAGACTCTGGAAACACCATATATTTT. Translated, it gives CASSFGTDSGNTIYF.

This clonotype was counted only a few times. The chain is built from TRBV12-3 or TRBV12-4 and TRBJ1-6; a weak D match, TRBD1 (5 bases). CDR3 length: 13 residues. Between the trimmed V and J ends, which lost 8 bases and 9 bases, there was a span of 14 bases. As DNA, the CDR3 is TGTGCCAGCCGGGGGATATCCCGTTCACCCCTCCACTTT. Its protein is CASRGISRSPLHF.

This chain links TRBV20-1 with TRBJ2-7, with D maybe TRBD2 (5 bases). Germline values: CDR1 DFQATT, CDR2 SNEGSKA (reference sequence). The CDR3 has 13 amino acids. V was clipped by 2 bases and J by 0 bases, with 8 bases between them. The DNA of the CDR3 is TGCAGTGCTAGACGGAGGAGCTCCTACGAGCAGTACGTC. Its protein is CSARRRSSYEQYV.

This clonotype was seen a handful of times. The V and J genes are TRBV7-2 and TRBJ2-1; 7 positions match TRBD2. There are 14 residues in the CDR3. Germline values: CDR1 SGHTA, CDR2 FQGNSA. CDR3 protein: CASGDFSSYNEQFF. In DNA form, the CDR3 reads TGTGCAAGCGGGGACTTCAGCTCCTACAATGAGCAGTTCTTC.

V gene TRBV5-1 combines with J gene TRBJ2-2; D is uncertain. V was clipped by 4 bases and J by 1 base, with 8 bases between them. The CDR3 loop spans 14 amino acids. Germline V gene sequence: CDR1 SGHRS, CDR2 YFSETQ. DNA for the CDR3: TGCGCCAGCAGCGGAAATTTGAACACCGGGGAGCTGTTTTTT. It yields the protein CASSGNLNTGELFF.

This clonotype turned up a few times. V usage is TRBV20-1 and J usage is TRBJ2-7, with TRBD1 as a possible D gene (6 bases). The germline V gene has CDR1 DFQATT and CDR2 SNEGSKA (reference sequence). This CDR3 region has 13 residues. V shed 3 bases and J shed 10 bases, with 19 bases lying between them. The CDR3 DNA reads TGCAGTGCTAGTACGAACAGGGTTATAGAACAGTACGTC. Protein: CSASTNRVIEQYV.

This clonotype was found a few times. The chain is built from TRBV20-1 and TRBJ1-4, with D possibly TRBD1 on 5 matching bases. Trimming left V 5 bases short and J 5 bases short, with 12 bases between. The CDR3 loop spans 13 amino acids. Germline loops: CDR1 DFQATT, CDR2 SNEGSKA (reference sequence). The CDR3 here is CSAPRGRNEKLFF. CDR3 sequence (DNA): TGCAGTGCTCCACGGGGCCGAAATGAAAAACTGTTTTTT.

The chain has TRBV5-1 and TRBJ2-1; TRBD2 matches at 9 bases. The germline CDR1 and CDR2 sequences are SGHRS and YFSETQ. The CDR3 runs 15 residues. Unmatched junction bases numbered 7, after V lost 4 bases and J lost 5 bases. For the CDR3, the DNA is TGCGCCAGCAGCCTGGGACTAGCTGACCACAATGAGCAGTTCTTC. Its protein is CASSLGLADHNEQFF.